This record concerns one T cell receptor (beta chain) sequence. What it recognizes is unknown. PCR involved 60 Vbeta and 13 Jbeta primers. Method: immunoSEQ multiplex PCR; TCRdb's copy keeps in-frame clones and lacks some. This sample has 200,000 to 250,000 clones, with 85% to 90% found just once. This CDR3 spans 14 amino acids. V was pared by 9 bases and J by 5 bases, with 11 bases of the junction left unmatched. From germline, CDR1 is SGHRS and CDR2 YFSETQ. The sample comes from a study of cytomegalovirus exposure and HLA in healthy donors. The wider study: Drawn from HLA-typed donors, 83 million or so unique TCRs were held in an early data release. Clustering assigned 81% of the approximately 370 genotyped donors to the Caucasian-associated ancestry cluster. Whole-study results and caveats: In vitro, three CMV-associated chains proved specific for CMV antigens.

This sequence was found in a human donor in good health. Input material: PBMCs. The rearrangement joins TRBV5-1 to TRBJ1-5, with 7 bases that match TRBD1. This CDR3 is CAKGPDRVYQPQHF. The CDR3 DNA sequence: TGCGCCAAAGGTCCCGACAGGGTCTATCAGCCCCAGCATTTT.